A selection of T cell receptor beta chains follows, all from one sample in a study of T-cell reconstitution after alpha-beta-depleted transplantation in children. TCRdb re-analysed the PCR reads in MiXCR, keeping a single row per CDR3 protein. The sample consists of hundreds of thousands of distinct CDR3 sequences, 6.5% to 9% of them appearing once. Sequences were derived from PBMCs, mostly from graft donor cells, sampled 180 days after TCRalphabeta/CD19-depleted stem cell transplant. The receptor source for this set is a male patient between 5 and 17 years old who had a stem cell transplant for acute lymphoblastic leukemia, so the T cells may come from the graft donor. The conserved cysteine and the conserved F or W are not part of the CDR3 here. Some rows mark clone size as missing; the rest say once, few, many or name a class of expanded clone.

j_call clone_size v_call cdr3_aa
TRBJ1-5 many TRBV2 ATQDGSWGNQPQH
TRBJ2-2 many TRBV12-3/TRBV12-4 ASSSGGDGPGELF
TRBJ1-5 few TRBV3-1 ASSQDLGGLLSNQPQH
TRBJ2-7 many TRBV7-3 ASSLVAGTAYEHY
TRBJ2-7 many TRBV11-2 ASSLGEGYEQY
TRBJ2-3 many TRBV9 ASSVVGRSTDTQY
TRBJ2-1 many TRBV3-1 ASSQGVAVLYNEQF
TRBJ1-3 many TRBV12-3/TRBV12-4 ASRSGLPSGNTIY
TRBJ2-7 . TRBV14 ASSHDGRLSSYEQY
TRBJ2-1 . TRBV5-1 ASSLGGREGNEQF
TRBJ2-5 many TRBV6-1 ASKQDFPRGETQY
TRBJ1-1 many TRBV10-2 ASSEDRRLNTEAF
TRBJ1-5 . TRBV6-6 AARGNNQPQH
TRBJ1-6 many TRBV5-6 ASSFSSLNSPLH
TRBJ1-5 many TRBV20-1 SAREGGLSNQPQH
TRBJ2-4 many TRBV20-1 SASRDRVTKNIQY
TRBJ2-7 many TRBV5-1 ASSFLSGRSYEQY
TRBJ1-4 many TRBV7-9 ASIGGWAEKLF
TRBJ2-3 many TRBV7-9 ASSKLGGTDTQY
TRBJ2-7 . TRBV4-1 ASSQRGGRGQDEQY
TRBJ2-2 . TRBV3-1 ATSQALIAGDTGELF
TRBJ1-1 . TRBV5-1 ASSSRQGLNTEAF
TRBJ1-1 many TRBV25-1 ASKGAWNTEAF
TRBJ2-1 many TRBV19 ASSIEGTRRV
TRBJ1-6 many TRBV7-8 ASSYREVGSPLH
TRBJ1-1 many TRBV12-3/TRBV12-4 ASSSPRGGNTEAF
TRBJ2-1 many TRBV10-3 ASESGSYNEQF
TRBJ1-2 few TRBV28 ASSFISRSQGAGYGYT
TRBJ2-7 many TRBV12-3/TRBV12-4 ASSRRPHNYEQY
TRBJ2-2 many TRBV10-2 ASLGVNTGELF
TRBJ2-5 many TRBV3-1 ASSLRSWTQY
TRBJ1-4 many TRBV4-1 ASSHAPREGRAKLF
TRBJ2-4 many TRBV5-1 ASSPDSKNIQY
TRBJ1-3 many TRBV7-2 ASSWTVTFSGNTIY
TRBJ2-2 many TRBV10-3 AISEPAGPTSPGELF
TRBJ2-7 many TRBV5-1 ASSQDRLHEQY
TRBJ1-2 many TRBV28 ASSTRTGVYGYT
TRBJ2-5 many TRBV6-2/TRBV6-3 ASSYAAGGQETQY
TRBJ2-1 many TRBV6-5 ASSTRFRDEQF
TRBJ1-5 few TRBV7-2 ASSLAAGTGGKPQH
TRBJ2-4 many TRBV11-2 ASSPRLASAKNIQY
TRBJ1-4 many TRBV19 ASSKLWEKLF
TRBJ2-2 . TRBV9 ASSVGSLGEGALF
TRBJ2-7 many TRBV5-1 ASSLAGTSGPYEQY
TRBJ2-3 many TRBV7-2 ASSLRLGSTDTQY
TRBJ1-2 many TRBV5-6 ASSLRSANYGYT
TRBJ1-2 many TRBV7-2 ASNPSGGAYGYT
TRBJ1-1 many TRBV6-1 ASSPGRENTEAF
TRBJ1-2 many TRBV12-3/TRBV12-4 ASSLESGGNYGYT
TRBJ2-2 many TRBV20-1 SALGTARTTNTGELF
TRBJ2-7 few TRBV7-6 ASSFIFGGYEQY
TRBJ2-2 many TRBV7-9 ASSYSEPFNTGELF